One sample yielded the 18 T cell receptor beta chains listed below, sequenced in a study of Ad26.COV2.S vaccination and SARS-CoV-2 variants. TCRdb's table, derived via immunoSEQ multiplex PCR, lists solely in-frame clones and lacks some. The table records over 200,000 clones, around nine tenths of them present only once. Treatment noted: approximately 18 received Ad26.COV2.S at low or high dose, single or two shots; about five received placebo; per-sample allocation not given. All samples were drawn on day 63, counting from the first vaccine or placebo injection. The starting material was peripheral blood, obtained in a trial of Ad26.COV2.S vaccine versus placebo. These receptor sequences come from a person between 18 and 59 years old who received the Ad26.COV2.S COVID-19 vaccine or a placebo.

The chain uses TRBV24-1 and TRBJ2-5; the D gene is possibly TRBD2 (5 bases). Germline V lookup: CDR1 KGHDR, CDR2 SFDVKD. The length of the CDR3 is 15 residues. V gave up 3 bases and J gave up 2 bases, with 12 bases separating them. CDR3 amino acids: CATSDPGPGQETQYF. In DNA, the CDR3 is TGTGCCACCAGTGATCCCGGACCGGGGCAAGAGACCCAGTACTTC.

V usage is TRBV5-1 and J usage is TRBJ1-1, with 8 bases aligning to TRBD1. The V segment lost 4 bases and the J segment 5 bases; nucleotides outside the gene matches: 16. Germline V gene sequence: CDR1 SGHRS, CDR2 YFSETQ. The CDR3 spans 17 residues. Written as DNA, the CDR3 is TGCGCCAGCAGCCAGGGGGCAGGGGGCTGGTCAGGGACTGAAGCTTTCTTT. The encoded protein is CASSQGAGGWSGTEAFF.

The chain has TRBV24-1 and TRBJ1-5; 7 positions match TRBD1. Germline values: CDR1 KGHDR, CDR2 SFDVKD. CDR3 size: 17 residues. V was pared by 2 bases and J by 5 bases, with 11 bases of the junction left unmatched. The DNA for the CDR3 is TGTGCCACCAGTGATTCGGGTAGGGGGCGGTGGGATCAGCCCCAGCATTTT. The encoded protein is CATSDSGRGRWDQPQHF.

A single count supports this clone. The chain employs TRBV10-2 and TRBJ2-2; D possibly corresponds to TRBD1 (5 bases). Germline V gives CDR1 WSHSY, CDR2 SAAADI. The CDR3 covers 15 residues. V lost 4 bases to trimming and J lost 5 bases, with 14 bases between them. Here the CDR3 DNA reads TGCGCCAGCAGTGCCAGGGTCGTAGGGACCGGGGAGCTGTTTTTT. Translating it yields CASSARVVGTGELFF.

The chain recombines TRBV5-1 with TRBJ1-2; possibly TRBD1 for D (6 bases). Trimming took off 1 base at V and 4 bases at J, with 17 bases between the two ends. Germline CDR1 SGHRS, CDR2 YFSETQ. The CDR3 covers 16 residues. CDR3 in amino acids: CASSLTPGEVSYGYTF. CDR3 sequence (DNA): TGCGCCAGCAGCTTGACCCCAGGGGAAGTTAGCTATGGCTACACCTTC. The full variable domain, its missing parts supplied by reference TRBV5-1 and TRBJ1-2, is KAGVTQTPRYLIKTRGQQVTLSCSPISGHRSVSWYQQTPGQGLQFLFEYFSETQRNKGNFPGRFSGRQFSNSRSEMNVSTLELGDSALYLCASSLTPGEVSYGYTFGSGTRLTVV.

The chain is built from TRBV5-1 and TRBJ2-5; either TRBD1 or TRBD2 may fit D (5 bases each). V gave up 3 bases and J gave up 4 bases, with 13 bases separating them. The germline V gene has CDR1 SGHRS and CDR2 YFSETQ. This CDR3 comprises 14 residues. CDR3 nucleotide sequence: TGCGCCAGCAGCTACGGGACCCTGGGAGAGACCCAGTACTTC. This sequence encodes CASSYGTLGETQYF.

This clone was counted once. V usage is TRBV10-3 and J usage is TRBJ2-7; 9 bases align to TRBD2. The CDR3 loop spans 15 amino acids. The germline gives CDR1 ENHRY, CDR2 SYGVKD. Unmatched junction bases numbered 8, after V lost 0 bases and J lost 8 bases. This chain's CDR3 is CAISESEAGGLKQYF. The CDR3, as DNA: TGTGCCATCAGTGAGTCTGAAGCGGGGGGCCTCAAGCAGTACTTC.

The genes are TRBV6-2 or TRBV6-3 and TRBJ1-1; TRBD1 matches at 7 bases. The J segment lost 3 bases and the V segment lost 6 bases, leaving 19 bases of the junction unmatched. CDR1 and CDR2 (germline): MNHEY, SVGEGT. This CDR3 spans 18 amino acids. In DNA form, the CDR3 reads TGTGCCAGCAGCCCCCCCGGGGACAGATTTTTAGGGGACACTGAAGCTTTCTTT. Protein product: CASSPPGDRFLGDTEAFF.

The rearrangement uses TRBV2 and TRBJ2-2; a possible D gene is TRBD1 (7 bases). Looked up from germline, CDR1 is SNHLY and CDR2 is FYNNEI. Deletions cut 5 bases from V and 7 bases from J, with 17 bases between. The CDR3 extends over 15 amino acids. CDR3 loop: CASSPRQGGYGELFF. Here the CDR3 DNA reads TGTGCCAGCAGTCCCAGGCAGGGGGGCTACGGGGAGCTGTTTTTT.

The chain combines TRBV20-1 with TRBJ2-7; D is undetermined. Germline CDR1 DFQATT, CDR2 SNEGSKA (reference sequence). V was shortened by 3 bases and J by 4 bases, with 13 bases between the two germline ends. The CDR3 totals 13 residues. This CDR3 reads CSASQAVGYEQYF. The CDR3 coding sequence is TGCAGTGCTAGTCAGGCAGTCGGATACGAGCAGTACTTC.

The chain has TRBV11-2 and TRBJ2-5; D might be TRBD1 (5 bases). This CDR3 is 18 amino acids long. Germline V lookup: CDR1 SGHAT, CDR2 FQNNGV. V lost 0 bases, J lost 5 bases, and 22 bases lay in between. The CDR3 region has the DNA TGTGCCAGCAGCTTAGATCTAGGTGTCCAGTGGGGCCCTGAGACCCAGTACTTC. Protein: CASSLDLGVQWGPETQYF.

The chain employs TRBV18 and TRBJ2-1, with 10 bases fitting TRBD2. The V gene's germline CDR1 is KGHSH and CDR2 LQKENI. V lost 3 bases and J lost 0; bases outside the gene matches: 5. The CDR3 has 17 residues. The CDR3 nucleotides are TGTGCCAGCTCACCCCTTCCTAGCGGGAGCTCCTACAATGAGCAGTTCTTC. Translated, it gives CASSPLPSGSSYNEQFF.

In its sample, this clone was seen once. This sequence joins TRBV6-1 and TRBJ2-5; the D gene could be TRBD1 or TRBD2 (5 bases each). The CDR3 runs 14 residues. Germline values: CDR1 MNHNS, CDR2 SASEGT. V was shortened by 1 base and J by 5 bases, with 11 bases between the two germline ends. The CDR3 protein is CASSEVWGSETQYF. CDR3 bases: TGTGCCAGCAGTGAAGTATGGGGGTCGGAGACCCAGTACTTC.

This clone has just one count. The chain couples TRBV15 to TRBJ2-3, with 7 positions matching TRBD1. V lost 0 bases and J lost 2; bases outside the gene matches: 8. The V gene's germline CDR1 is LNHNV and CDR2 YYDKDF (reference sequence). The CDR3 consists of 17 residues. In DNA form, the CDR3 reads TGTGCCACCAGCAGAGATTGGCAACAGGGGATCACAGATACGCAGTATTTT. This codes for CATSRDWQQGITDTQYF. Full variable domain (outside the CDR3, taken from reference TRBV15 and TRBJ2-3): DAMVIQNPRYQVTQFGKPVTLSCSQTLNHNVMYWYQQKSSQAPKLLFHYYDKDFNNEADTPDNFQSRRPNTSFCFLDIRSPGLGDTAMYLCATSRDWQQGITDTQYFGPGTRLTVL.

This chain joins TRBV7-9 and TRBJ2-7, with a possible D match to TRBD1 (7 bases). CDR1 SEHNR and CDR2 FQNEAQ come from the germline V gene (reference sequence). The CDR3 is 13 amino acids. Trimming shortened V by 4 bases and J by 3 bases, and 10 bases separated the two germline ends. CDR3 region: CASSSRDSYEQYF. The CDR3 DNA follows: TGTGCCAGCAGCTCGCGGGACAGCTACGAGCAGTACTTC.

The V gene is TRBV6-5, the J gene TRBJ1-1; a weak D match, TRBD1 (5 bases). The CDR3 runs to 14 residues. The ends were cut back, 7 bases at V and 1 base at J, with 13 bases in the middle. Germline V gene lookup returns CDR1 MNHEY and CDR2 SVGAGI. The CDR3 bases are TGTGCCAGCAAGAGGGGAGGAGGGAACACTGAAGCTTTCTTT. This codes for CASKRGGGNTEAFF.

The V and J genes are TRBV7-9 and TRBJ1-2, with 7 bases aligning to TRBD1. The CDR3 totals 17 residues. Per germline, CDR1 SEHNR and CDR2 FQNEAQ (reference sequence). Germline trimming cut 4 bases from V and 1 base from J; bases unmatched to any gene: 12. Here the CDR3 DNA reads TGTGCCAGCAGCTGGACCGTAGGGGACAGTAGTAACTATGGCTACACCTTC. This translates into CASSWTVGDSSNYGYTF. Variable domain in full (rest from reference TRBV7-9 and TRBJ1-2): DTGVSQNPRHKITKRGQNVTFRCDPISEHNRLYWYRQTLGQGPEFLTYFQNEAQLEKSRLLSDRFSAERPKGSFSTLEIQRTEQGDSAMYLCASSWTVGDSSNYGYTFGSGTRLTVV.

The genes are TRBV27 and TRBJ1-1, with D possibly matching TRBD1 (6 bases). The germline V gene encodes CDR1 MNHEY and CDR2 SMNVEV (reference sequence). The germline V and J ends were trimmed by 4 bases and 1 base, with 16 bases remaining between them. The CDR3 length is 16 residues. CDR3 bases: TGTGCCAGCAGTTCCTATGATCGGACAGCGAACACTGAAGCTTTCTTT. Translated, it gives CASSSYDRTANTEAFF.